The entry that follows covers one T cell receptor (beta chain) sequence. The antigen is unknown. The sample belongs to a study of pediatric ulcerative colitis. Study-level background: Six to eight patients showed pancolitis and two showed left-sided colitis. The study's findings and limits: Blood-rectal clonal overlap within each person was significantly higher in ulcerative colitis patients than controls. No controls had the two rectal clonotypes shared by ulcerative colitis patients.

The length of the CDR3 is 13 residues. V gave up 0 bases and J gave up 3 bases, with 6 bases separating them. CDR1 and CDR2 from the germline V gene are MNHNY and SVGAGI (reference sequence). This was a survey-level run. Libraries were prepared by immunoSEQ multiplex PCR; TCRdb keeps only in-frame clonotypes and omits some of them. The sample consists of about 32,000 clones, around 80% of them appearing once. The chain joins TRBV6-6 to TRBJ2-7, with TRBD1 as a possible D gene (5 bases). This TCR came from a boy aged 5-17 years with severe ulcerative colitis. The specimen sequenced was blood. The CDR3 DNA sequence: TGTGCCAGCAGTTACTCCACAGGCTACGAGCAGTACTTC. It codes for CASSYSTGYEQYF.